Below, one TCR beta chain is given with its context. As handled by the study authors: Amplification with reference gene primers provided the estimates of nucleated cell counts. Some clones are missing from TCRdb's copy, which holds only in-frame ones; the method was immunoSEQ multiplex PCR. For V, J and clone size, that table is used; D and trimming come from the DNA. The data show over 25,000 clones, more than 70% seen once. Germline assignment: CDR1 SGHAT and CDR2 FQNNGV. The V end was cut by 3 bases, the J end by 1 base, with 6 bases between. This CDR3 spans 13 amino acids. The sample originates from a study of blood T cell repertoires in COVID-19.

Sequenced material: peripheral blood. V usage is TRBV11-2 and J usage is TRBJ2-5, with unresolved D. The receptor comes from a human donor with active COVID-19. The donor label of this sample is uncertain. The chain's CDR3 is CASSFYGQETQYF. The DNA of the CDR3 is TGTGCCAGCAGCTTTTACGGCCAAGAGACCCAGTACTTC. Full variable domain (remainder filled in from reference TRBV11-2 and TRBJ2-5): EAGVAQSPRYKIIEKRQSVAFWCNPISGHATLYWYQQILGQGPKLLIQFQNNGVVDDSQLPKDRFSAERLKGVDSTLKIQPAKLEDSAVYLCASSFYGQETQYFGPGTRLLVL.